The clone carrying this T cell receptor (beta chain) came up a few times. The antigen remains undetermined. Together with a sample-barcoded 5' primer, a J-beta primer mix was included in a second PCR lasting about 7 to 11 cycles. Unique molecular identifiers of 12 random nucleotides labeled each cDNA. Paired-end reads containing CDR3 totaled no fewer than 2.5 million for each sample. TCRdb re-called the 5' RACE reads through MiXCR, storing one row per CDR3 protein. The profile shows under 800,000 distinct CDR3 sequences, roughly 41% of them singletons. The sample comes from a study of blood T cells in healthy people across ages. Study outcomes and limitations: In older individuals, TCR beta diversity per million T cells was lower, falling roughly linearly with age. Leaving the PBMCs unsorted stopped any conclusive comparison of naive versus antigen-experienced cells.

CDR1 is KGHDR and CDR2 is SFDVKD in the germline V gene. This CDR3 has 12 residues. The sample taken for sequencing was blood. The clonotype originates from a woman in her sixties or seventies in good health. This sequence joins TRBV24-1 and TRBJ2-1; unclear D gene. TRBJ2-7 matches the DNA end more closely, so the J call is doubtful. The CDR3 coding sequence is TGTGCCACCAAGGGAACCTACAATGAGCAGTACTTC. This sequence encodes CATKGTYNEQYF.